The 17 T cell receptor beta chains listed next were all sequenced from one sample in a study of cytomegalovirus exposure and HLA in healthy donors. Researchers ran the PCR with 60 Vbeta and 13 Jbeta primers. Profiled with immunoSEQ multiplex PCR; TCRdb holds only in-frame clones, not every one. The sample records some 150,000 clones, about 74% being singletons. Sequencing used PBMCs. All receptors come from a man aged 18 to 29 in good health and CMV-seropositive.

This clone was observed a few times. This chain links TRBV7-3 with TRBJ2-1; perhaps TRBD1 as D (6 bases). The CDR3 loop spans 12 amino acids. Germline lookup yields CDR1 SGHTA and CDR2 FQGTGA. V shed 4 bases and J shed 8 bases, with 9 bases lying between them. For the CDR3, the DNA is TGTGCCAGCAGCTATACAGGGCATGAGCAGTTCTTC. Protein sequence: CASSYTGHEQFF.

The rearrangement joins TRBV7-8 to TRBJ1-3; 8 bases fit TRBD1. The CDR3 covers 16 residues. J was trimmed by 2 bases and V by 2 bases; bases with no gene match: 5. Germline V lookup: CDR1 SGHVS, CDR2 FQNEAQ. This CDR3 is CASSLPRTGTGNTIYF. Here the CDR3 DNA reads TGTGCCAGCAGCTTACCAAGGACAGGGACTGGAAACACCATATATTTT.

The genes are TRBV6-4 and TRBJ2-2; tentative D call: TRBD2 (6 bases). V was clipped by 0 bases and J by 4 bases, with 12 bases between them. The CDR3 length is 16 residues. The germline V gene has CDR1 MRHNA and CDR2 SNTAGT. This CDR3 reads CASSDSSGEVTGELFF. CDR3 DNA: TGTGCCAGCAGTGACTCTAGCGGAGAGGTCACCGGGGAGCTGTTTTTT.

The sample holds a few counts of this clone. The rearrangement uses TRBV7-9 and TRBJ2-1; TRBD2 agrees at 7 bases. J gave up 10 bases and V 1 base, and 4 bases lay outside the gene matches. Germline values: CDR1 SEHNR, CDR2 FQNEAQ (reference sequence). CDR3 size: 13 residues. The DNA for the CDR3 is TGTGCCAGCAGCTTAGGCGGGAGCGGGGAGCAGTTCTTC. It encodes CASSLGGSGEQFF.

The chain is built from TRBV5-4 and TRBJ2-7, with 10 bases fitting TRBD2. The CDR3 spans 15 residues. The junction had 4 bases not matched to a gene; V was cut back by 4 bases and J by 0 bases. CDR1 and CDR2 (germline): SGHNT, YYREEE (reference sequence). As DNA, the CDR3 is TGTGCCAGCAGCCACAGACTAGCGGGCTCCTACGAGCAGTACTTC. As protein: CASSHRLAGSYEQYF.

DNA of the CDR3: TGTGCCAGCACCCCCTCCCCTCTACGAGAGCAGTACTTC. It is translated as CASTPSPLREQYF. The chain carries TRBV5-5 and TRBJ2-7; no reliable D call. CDR1 and CDR2 (germline): SGHKS, YYEKEE (reference sequence). The CDR3 loop spans 13 amino acids. V was pared by 6 bases and J by 7 bases, with 17 bases between. The whole variable domain, filled in from reference TRBV5-5 and TRBJ2-7, reads DAGVTQSPTHLIKTRGQQVTLRCSPISGHKSVSWYQQVLGQGPQFIFQYYEKEERGRGNFPDRFSARQFPNYSSELNVNALLLGDSALYLCASTPSPLREQYFGPGTRLTVT.

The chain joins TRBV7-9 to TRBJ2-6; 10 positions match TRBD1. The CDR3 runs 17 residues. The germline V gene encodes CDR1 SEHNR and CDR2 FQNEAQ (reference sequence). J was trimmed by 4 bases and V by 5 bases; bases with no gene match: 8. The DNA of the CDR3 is TGTGCCAGCAGCCCCAGACAGGGGGCGGGGGGGGCCAACGTCCTGACTTTC. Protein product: CASSPRQGAGGANVLTF.

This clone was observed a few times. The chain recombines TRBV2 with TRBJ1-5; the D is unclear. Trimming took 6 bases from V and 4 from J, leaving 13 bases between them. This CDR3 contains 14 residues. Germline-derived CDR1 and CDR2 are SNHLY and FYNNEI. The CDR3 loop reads CASSEGLGNQPQHF. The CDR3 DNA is TGTGCCAGCAGCGAGGGTCTCGGTAATCAGCCCCAGCATTTT.

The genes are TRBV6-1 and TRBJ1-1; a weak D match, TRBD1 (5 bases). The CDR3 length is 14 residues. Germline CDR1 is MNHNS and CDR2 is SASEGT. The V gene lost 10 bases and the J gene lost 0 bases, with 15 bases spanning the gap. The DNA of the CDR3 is TGTGCCATTGTACCAGGGATCATGAACACTGAAGCTTTCTTT. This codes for CAIVPGIMNTEAFF.

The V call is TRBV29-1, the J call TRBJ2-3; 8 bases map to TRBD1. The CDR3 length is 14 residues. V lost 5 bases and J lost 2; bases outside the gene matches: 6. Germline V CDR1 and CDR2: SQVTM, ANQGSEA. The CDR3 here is CSVRQGSTTDTQYF. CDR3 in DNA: TGCAGCGTTAGACAGGGGAGTACCACAGATACGCAGTATTTT.

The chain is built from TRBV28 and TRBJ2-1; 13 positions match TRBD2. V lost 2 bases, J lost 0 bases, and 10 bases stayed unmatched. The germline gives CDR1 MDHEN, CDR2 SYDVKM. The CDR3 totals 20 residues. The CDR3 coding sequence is TGTGCCAGCAGTTTACCCGGACTAGCGGGGGACCAGAGCTCCTACAATGAGCAGTTCTTC. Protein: CASSLPGLAGDQSSYNEQFF.

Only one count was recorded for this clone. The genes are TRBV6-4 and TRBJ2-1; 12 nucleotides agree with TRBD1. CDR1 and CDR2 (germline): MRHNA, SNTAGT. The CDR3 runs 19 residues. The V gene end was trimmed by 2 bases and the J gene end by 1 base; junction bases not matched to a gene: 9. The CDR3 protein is CASSDRGQGALRSYNEQFF. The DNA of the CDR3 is TGTGCCAGCAGTGACAGGGGACAGGGGGCTTTAAGGTCCTACAATGAGCAGTTCTTC.

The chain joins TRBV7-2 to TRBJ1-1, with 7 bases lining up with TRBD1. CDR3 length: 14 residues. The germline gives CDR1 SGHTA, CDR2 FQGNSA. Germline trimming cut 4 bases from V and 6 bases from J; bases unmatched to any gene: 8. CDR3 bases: TGTGCCAGCAGCTCCAGGACAGGTTACTCTGAAGCTTTCTTT. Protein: CASSSRTGYSEAFF.

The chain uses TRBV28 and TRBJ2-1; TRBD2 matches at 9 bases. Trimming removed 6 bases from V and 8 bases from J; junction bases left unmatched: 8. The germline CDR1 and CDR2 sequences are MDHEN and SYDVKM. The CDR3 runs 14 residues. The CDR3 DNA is TGTGCCAGCAGGGGGGCGGGGGGGCCCCATGAGCAGTTCTTC. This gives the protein CASRGAGGPHEQFF.

The CDR3 DNA is TGTGCCAGCAGGGTGGACAGAAACACTGAAGCTTTCTTT. It yields the protein CASRVDRNTEAFF. V and J are TRBV2 and TRBJ1-1; D might be TRBD1 (6 bases). With 6 bases removed from V and 2 bases from J, the gap between germline ends came to 10 bases. The CDR3 contains 13 residues. Germline V gives CDR1 SNHLY, CDR2 FYNNEI.

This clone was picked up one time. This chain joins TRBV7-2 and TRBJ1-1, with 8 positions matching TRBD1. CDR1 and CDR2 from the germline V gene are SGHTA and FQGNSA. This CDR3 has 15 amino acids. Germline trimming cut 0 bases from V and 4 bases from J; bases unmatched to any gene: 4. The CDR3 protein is CASSLASTGGTEAFF. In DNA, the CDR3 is TGTGCCAGCAGCTTAGCTTCAACAGGGGGCACTGAAGCTTTCTTT.

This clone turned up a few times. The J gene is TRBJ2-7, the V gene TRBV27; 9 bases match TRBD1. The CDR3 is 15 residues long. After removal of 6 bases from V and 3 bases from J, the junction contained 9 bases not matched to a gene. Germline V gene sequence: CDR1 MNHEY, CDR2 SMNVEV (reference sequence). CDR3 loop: CASSPGQGFIYEQYF. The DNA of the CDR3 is TGTGCCAGCAGCCCGGGACAGGGTTTTATCTACGAGCAGTACTTC.